One sample yielded the 21 T cell receptor beta chains listed below, sequenced in a study of T cells in Graves' hyperthyroidism and ophthalmopathy. Using RNA transcripts as the source, TCR beta CDR3 regions were amplified. A first-round RT-PCR of the TCR CDR3 used the HTBI primer set. Each CDR3 protein gets one entry after TCRdb re-called the multiplex PCR reads with MiXCR. Of roughly 96,000 distinct CDR3 sequences listed, around 50% are singletons. Sequencing was carried out using blood. Source of these receptors: a woman aged 40 to 50 with Graves' hyperthyroidism.

The rearrangement joins TRBV15 to TRBJ1-5, with D possibly matching TRBD1 (5 bases). Looked up from germline, CDR1 is LNHNV and CDR2 is YYDKDF (reference sequence). There are 16 residues in the CDR3. The CDR3 sequence: CAVQRIGRDLNQPQHF. The CDR3 DNA sequence: TGTGCTGTCCAACGAATCGGCAGGGACCTTAATCAGCCCCAGCATTTT.

This sequence joins TRBV7-9 and TRBJ1-1, with D hard to call. Germline lookup yields CDR1 SEHNR and CDR2 FQNEAQ (reference sequence). The CDR3 is 13 amino acids. V shed 4 bases and J shed 6 bases, with 12 bases lying between them. The CDR3 protein is CASSSDLDAEAFF. DNA for the CDR3: TGTGCCAGCAGCTCGGATCTAGATGCTGAAGCTTTCTTT.

Regarding this clonotype: The junction and the germline gene differ at one end; a read error may be behind it. The chain joins TRBV29-1 to TRBJ2-6; tentative D call: TRBD1 (5 bases). This CDR3 region has 15 residues. Germline V gene sequence: CDR1 SQVTM, CDR2 ANQGSEA. The CDR3 reads CSVDLVHSGASVLTF. CDR3 nucleotide sequence: TGCAGCGTTGATCTGGTCCACTCTGGGGCCAGCGTCCTGACTTTC.

The chain combines TRBV7-9 with TRBJ1-4; D is undetermined. Looked up from germline, CDR1 is SEHNR and CDR2 is FQNEAQ (reference sequence). CDR3 length equals 14 residues. V lost 9 bases to trimming and J lost 3 bases, with 14 bases between them. CDR3 nucleotide sequence: TGTGCCAGTAGCAGTTGGGCCTCTAATGAAAAACTGTTTTTT. This encodes CASSSWASNEKLFF.

This clonotype was observed many times. The rearrangement links TRBV20-1 to TRBJ1-5, with D unresolved. V gave up 5 bases and J gave up 6 bases, with 11 bases separating them. Germline CDR1 DFQATT, CDR2 SNEGSKA (reference sequence). The CDR3 is 12 amino acids. CDR3 loop: CSAGYGGQPQHF. DNA of the CDR3: TGCAGTGCTGGATACGGTGGTCAGCCCCAGCATTTT.

The rearrangement links TRBV29-1 to TRBJ1-1; 9 bases fit TRBD1. The length of the CDR3 is 12 residues. The V gene's germline CDR1 is SQVTM and CDR2 ANQGSEA. As DNA, the CDR3 is TGCAGGGAACGGGACAGGGCAACTGAAGCTTTCTTT. This codes for CRERDRATEAFF. Full variable domain (outside the CDR3, taken from reference TRBV29-1 and TRBJ1-1): SAVISQKPSRDICQRGTSLTIQCQVDSQVTMMFWYRQQPGQSLTLIATANQGSEATYESGFVIDKFPISRPNLTFSTLTVSNMSPEDSSIYLCRERDRATEAFFGQGTRLTVV.

This clonotype was counted ten times or more. This chain connects TRBV7-9 to TRBJ2-7; 7 bases are shared with TRBD2. With 5 bases clipped from V and 4 bases from J, the junction kept 5 bases outside the gene matches. Germline loops: CDR1 SEHNR, CDR2 FQNEAQ (reference sequence). The length of the CDR3 is 13 residues. CDR3 loop: CASSVREEYEQYF. The CDR3 nucleotides are TGTGCCAGCAGCGTCCGGGAGGAGTACGAGCAGTACTTC. The full variable domain, in which reference TRBV7-9 and TRBJ2-7 provide the parts outside the CDR3, is DTGVSQNPRHKITKRGQNVTFRCDPISEHNRLYWYRQTLGQGPEFLTYFQNEAQLEKSRLLSDRFSAERPKGSFSTLEIQRTEQGDSAMYLCASSVREEYEQYFGPGTRLTVT.

This clonotype has ten or more counts. The rearrangement uses TRBV29-1 and TRBJ2-7, with 11 bases aligning to TRBD2. The CDR3 is 14 residues long. The J segment lost 4 bases and the V segment lost 2 bases, leaving 4 bases of the junction unmatched. Germline lookup yields CDR1 SQVTM and CDR2 ANQGSEA. Here the CDR3 DNA reads TGCAGCGTTGAAATAGCGGGAGGGCCTTACGAGCAGTACTTC. It codes for CSVEIAGGPYEQYF.

This clonotype was seen at least ten times. V gene TRBV20-1 combines with J gene TRBJ1-5, with D unresolved. Germline CDR1 reads DFQATT; CDR2 reads SNEGSKA (reference sequence). The CDR3 length is 15 residues. Trimming took 3 bases from V and 3 from J, leaving 15 bases between them. CDR3 sequence reads: CSASRGSGYNQPQHF. CDR3 sequence (DNA): TGCAGTGCTAGCAGAGGATCGGGGTACAATCAGCCCCAGCATTTT.

With regard to this clonotype: A single base separates this from a much larger clone, so it may be a read error. The V and J genes are TRBV6-6 and TRBJ1-5; no clear D. Germline V gene data show CDR1 as MNHNY and CDR2 as SVGAGI (reference sequence). The V end lost 5 bases, the J end lost 6 bases, and 20 bases lay between the germline ends. This CDR3 comprises 16 residues. The chain's CDR3 is CASSPLGIGSSQPQHF. DNA of the CDR3: TGTGCCAGCAGTCCGCTGGGGATTGGGAGCTCTCAGCCCCAGCATTTT.

The chain links TRBV5-1 to TRBJ2-7, with unresolved D. Trimming cost V 4 bases and J 4 bases, with 9 bases left between them. CDR3 length: 12 residues. Germline V gene lookup returns CDR1 SGHRS and CDR2 YFSETQ. CDR3 DNA: TGCGCCAGCAGCGCCGAACCTTACGAGCAGTACTTC. Residues: CASSAEPYEQYF. The full variable domain, in which reference TRBV5-1 and TRBJ2-7 provide the parts outside the CDR3, is KAGVTQTPRYLIKTRGQQVTLSCSPISGHRSVSWYQQTPGQGLQFLFEYFSETQRNKGNFPGRFSGRQFSNSRSEMNVSTLELGDSALYLCASSAEPYEQYFGPGTRLTVT.

The rearrangement links TRBV11-2 to TRBJ1-2, with 9 bases lining up with TRBD1. This CDR3 region has 16 residues. With V trimmed by 0 bases and J by 1 base, 3 bases remained unmatched. CDR1 and CDR2 from the germline V gene are SGHAT and FQNNGV. The CDR3 DNA sequence: TGTGCCAGCAGCTTAGACGGGACAGGGATTAACTATGGCTACACCTTC. It specifies CASSLDGTGINYGYTF.

This clonotype was counted a single time. The gene calls are TRBV29-1 and TRBJ1-2; D call uncertain. V dropped 4 bases and J dropped 1 base, with 22 bases sitting between them. CDR3 length: 17 residues. Germline CDR1 and CDR2: SQVTM and ANQGSEA. CDR3 sequence reads: CSVGLGRVTSVNYGYTF. The CDR3 nucleotides are TGCAGCGTTGGTTTAGGTAGAGTGACATCGGTTAACTATGGCTACACCTTC.

This clonotype was counted at least ten times. The CDR3 DNA reads as TGTGCCAGCAGCGTAGAAGGGAACACTGAAGCTTTCTTT. Protein product: CASSVEGNTEAFF. The chain employs TRBV9 and TRBJ1-1; D is undetermined. The germline gives CDR1 SGDLS, CDR2 YYNGEE. This CDR3 contains 13 residues. Trimming pared 0 bases from V and 1 base from J, leaving 4 bases between.

This clonotype turned up a few times. The V and J genes are TRBV19 and TRBJ1-4; TRBD1 might be the D (5 bases). V lost 5 bases and J lost 5, with 24 bases in between. The germline V gene has CDR1 LNHDA and CDR2 SQIVND (reference sequence). CDR3 length: 18 residues. The CDR3 is CASSPTRGSLRPNEKLFF. The CDR3, as DNA: TGTGCCAGTAGTCCCACTCGGGGGAGCCTACGCCCGAATGAAAAACTGTTTTTT.

This clonotype was counted ten times or more. The V call is TRBV5-1, the J call TRBJ2-3, with D perhaps TRBD2 (5 bases). V lost 1 base and J 1 base, leaving 10 bases between the germline ends. The CDR3 covers 15 residues. Germline assignment: CDR1 SGHRS and CDR2 YFSETQ. This chain's CDR3 is CASSLLTRGTDTQYF. The CDR3 DNA reads as TGCGCCAGCAGCTTGTTGACGCGGGGCACAGATACGCAGTATTTT.

This clonotype occurred many times. The CDR3 DNA reads as TGCGCCAGTAGACTAGCGGGAGGCCTTCAAGAGACCCAGTACTTC. Protein product: CASRLAGGLQETQYF. This chain connects TRBV5-1 to TRBJ2-5, with 13 bases identical to TRBD2. The CDR3 spans 15 residues. Unmatched junction bases numbered 6, after V lost 8 bases and J lost 2 bases. Germline CDR1 is SGHRS and CDR2 is YFSETQ.

This sequence joins TRBV7-9 and TRBJ1-4; D may be TRBD1 (5 bases). V lost 3 bases and J lost 5, with 13 bases in between. CDR1 SEHNR and CDR2 FQNEAQ come from the germline V gene (reference sequence). CDR3 length equals 15 residues. In nucleotides, the CDR3 is TGTGCCAGCAGCTTCCGAGCGGGGGGGAATGAAAAACTGTTTTTT. It is translated as CASSFRAGGNEKLFF.

This clonotype was counted at least ten times. This chain links TRBV7-2 with TRBJ1-2, with 7 bases fitting TRBD1. Germline CDR1 is SGHTA and CDR2 is FQGNSA. V dropped 1 base and J dropped 2; count of bases not matched to a gene: 4. This CDR3 has 15 residues. The CDR3 region is CASSLGGGGNYGYTF. Written as DNA, the CDR3 is TGTGCCAGCAGCTTAGGAGGGGGCGGGAACTATGGCTACACCTTC.

V gene TRBV25-1 combines with J gene TRBJ1-6; possible D gene TRBD1, 5 bases. V gave up 4 bases and J gave up 7 bases, with 20 bases separating them. Germline V gene lookup returns CDR1 MGHDK and CDR2 SYGVNS. The CDR3 is 17 amino acids. The CDR3 sequence is CASSARGLGVSNSPLHF. The CDR3 DNA reads as TGTGCCAGCAGTGCTAGAGGTCTAGGGGTCAGCAATTCACCCCTCCACTTT.

This clonotype was recorded many times. V usage is TRBV29-1 and J usage is TRBJ1-2, with D perhaps matching TRBD1 (6 bases). The CDR3 has 13 amino acids. The ends were cut back, 2 bases at V and 8 bases at J, with 15 bases in the middle. Per the germline V gene, CDR1 is SQVTM and CDR2 is ANQGSEA. CDR3 DNA sequence: TGCAGCGTTGAAATACAGGTCAGGGGAGGCTACACCTTC. Encoded protein: CSVEIQVRGGYTF.